The T cell receptor (beta chain) under discussion was sequenced for a study of blood T cell repertoires in COVID-19. Study-wide context: Spain, Italy and the United States supplied samples that represented acute and convalescent COVID-19. T cells, B-cell-depleted T cells, or PBMCs supplied cDNA or gDNA.

How the authors handled the data: Estimated nucleated cell counts came from reference gene primer amplification. Repertoires were generated with immunoSEQ multiplex PCR, while TCRdb's copy carries only in-frame clones and drops some. V, J and clone size are taken as reported in that table, and D and trimming were inferred from the DNA itself. The table lists around 100,000 clones, 69% of them singletons. The CDR3 covers 12 residues. Trimming took 7 bases from V and 3 from J, leaving 12 bases between them. Germline CDR1 and CDR2: SQVTM and ANQGSEA. The material sequenced was peripheral blood. This chain uses TRBV29-1 with TRBJ1-1; D unresolved. The source is a man at least 80 years old with acute or convalescent COVID-19. CDR3 amino acids: CSAAGGYTEAFF. The CDR3 bases are TGCAGCGCTGCGGGAGGGTACACTGAAGCTTTCTTT.